This note documents a single TCR beta chain sequence. Clones were read by immunoSEQ multiplex PCR, and TCRdb kept only the in-frame ones, dropping some. The table has around 640,000 clones, roughly 96% seen once. Naive CD8 cells lacked CD45RO and underwent positive selection for CCR7, leaving out terminally differentiated effector memory CD45RA+ cells. Germline values: CDR1 SNHLY, CDR2 FYNNEI. This CDR3 comprises 17 residues. The ends lost 3 bases at V and 4 bases at J; junction bases unmatched: 10. This entry belongs to a study of shared clonotypes between healthy human individuals. Sequenced: naive CD8+ T cells sorted from blood. The sequence derives from a woman in her twenties or thirties in good health. The rearrangement uses TRBV2 and TRBJ2-5; 11 nucleotides agree with TRBD1. CDR3 in amino acids: CASSDPGQGAPIETQYF. Written as DNA, the CDR3 is TGTGCCAGCAGTGACCCCGGACAGGGGGCCCCCATAGAGACCCAGTACTTC.